Listed below are T cell receptor beta chains from one sample, sequenced in a study of cytomegalovirus exposure and HLA in healthy donors. TCRdb's table, derived via immunoSEQ multiplex PCR, lists solely in-frame clones and lacks some. The sample carries about 120,000 clones, approximately 17% recorded once. Sequences were obtained from PBMCs. These receptor sequences come from a female donor in good health and CMV-seropositive. CDR3s include the opening cysteine and the closing phenylalanine or tryptophan. A D gene is named only where the DNA matches it firmly. Expanded clones get a size class; other rows say once, few or many, or leave the size out.

clone size,V gene,D gene,J gene,CDR3 protein,CDR3 DNA
.,TRBV5-1,.,TRBJ2-3,CASSLSPPRRRPSTDTQYF,TGCGCCAGCAGCTTGTCTCCACCCCGGCGGAGGCCCAGCACAGATACGCAGTATTTT
.,TRBV7-9,TRBD1,TRBJ1-2,CASSLMGQGAGGYTF,TGTGCCAGCAGCTTAATGGGACAGGGGGCTGGAGGCTACACCTTC
.,TRBV4-1,.,TRBJ1-4,CASSNRELQVPNEKLFF,TGCGCCAGCAGTAACCGGGAGCTACAGGTCCCTAATGAAAAACTGTTTTTT
.,TRBV10-3,.,TRBJ1-2,CAISDGGMIGYTF,TGTGCCATCAGTGATGGGGGGATGATTGGCTACACCTTC
.,TRBV27,TRBD2,TRBJ2-2,CASSLGTSGAGELFF,TGTGCCAGCAGTTTGGGGACTAGCGGGGCCGGGGAGCTGTTTTTT
few,TRBV18,.,TRBJ2-5,CASSPPEGRLSGETQYF,TGTGCCAGCTCACCACCGGAGGGCAGGTTATCGGGAGAGACCCAGTACTTC
.,TRBV6-5,TRBD1,TRBJ1-2,CASKRQGPDYGYTF,TGTGCCAGCAAAAGACAGGGTCCGGACTATGGCTACACCTTC
.,TRBV9,.,TRBJ2-5,CASSGHLVETQYF,TGTGCCAGCAGCGGCCACCTAGTGGAGACCCAGTACTTC
few,TRBV5-1,TRBD1,TRBJ2-7,CASSLSGTGRYEQYF,TGCGCCAGCAGCTTGAGCGGGACAGGGCGCTACGAGCAGTACTTC
few,TRBV7-2,.,TRBJ2-5,CASSLAREETQYF,TGTGCCAGCAGCTTAGCTCGGGAAGAGACCCAGTACTTC
few,TRBV27,.,TRBJ1-1,CASSLPWAMNTEAFF,TGTGCCAGCAGTCTGCCCTGGGCAATGAACACTGAAGCTTTCTTT
few,TRBV4-3,.,TRBJ1-2,CASSQESPRGAGGYTF,TGCGCCAGCAGCCAAGAAAGCCCTCGGGGGGCGGGTGGCTACACCTTC
few,TRBV28,TRBD1,TRBJ2-6,CASSLGRDRGLTGANVLTF,TGTGCCAGCAGTTTAGGCCGGGACAGGGGACTCACTGGGGCCAACGTCCTGACTTTC
few,TRBV4-3,TRBD2,TRBJ2-7,CASSQDLSGGEGDPYEQYF,TGCGCCAGCAGCCAAGATTTATCGGGGGGGGAAGGGGACCCCTACGAGCAGTACTTC
.,TRBV19,TRBD1,TRBJ1-5,CASTPGQGANQPQHF,TGTGCCAGTACCCCGGGACAGGGGGCTAATCAGCCCCAGCATTTT
.,TRBV7-9,.,TRBJ1-5,CASSLAWAERGNQPQHF,TGTGCCAGCAGCTTAGCGTGGGCAGAAAGAGGGAATCAGCCCCAGCATTTT